What follows describes a single TCR beta chain. This clonotype has only a few counts. The antigen it recognizes is unknown. No per-base quality is available; no much larger clone lies one base away. The method behind the library was PCR. The sample was run on an Illumina HiSeq 2500. Molecular barcoding was employed in the preparation of TCR libraries, with unique molecular identifiers being used to normalize TCRbeta repertoire quantification. The public reads were reanalyzed by TCRdb: fastp trimming at Q25, MiXCR alignment, in-frame beta chains only. Here each entry gathers all rows of one CDR3 protein and keeps the most common genes and DNA. Recorded for this sample are 440,000 or so distinct CDR3 sequences; about 11% of them occurred a single time. The leading ten clones occupy 5% to 6.5% of the sample. The record originates from a study of T-cell reconstitution after alpha-beta-depleted transplantation in children (dated by TCRdb to about 2016). As for the study more broadly: T-cell immune reconstitution after TCRalphabeta/CD19-depleted allogeneic hematopoietic cell transplantation in children was quantitatively tracked in the study by means of TCR repertoire profiling.

There are 16 amino acids in the CDR3, from cysteine to phenylalanine inclusive. Only the CDR3 portion is preserved as DNA: 48 bases, with reading frame beginning at the first base. The germline V end is reduced by 3 bases and the J end by 4 bases; junction bases left unmatched: 9. The germline V gene gives CDR1 as SGHRS and CDR2 as YFSETQ. The sample was PBMCs from the stem cell graft donor, taken from the stem cell graft. The TCR was taken from a human donor who donated a stem cell graft to a child with acute myeloid leukemia. The V gene is TRBV5-1 and the J gene is TRBJ2-1; TRBD2 fits 8 bases in the junction. The sequenced DNA: TGCGCCAGCAGCTCGCAAGCGGGAGTAGGTTACAATGAGCAGTTCTTC. Translated, this gives CASSSQAGVGYNEQFF.